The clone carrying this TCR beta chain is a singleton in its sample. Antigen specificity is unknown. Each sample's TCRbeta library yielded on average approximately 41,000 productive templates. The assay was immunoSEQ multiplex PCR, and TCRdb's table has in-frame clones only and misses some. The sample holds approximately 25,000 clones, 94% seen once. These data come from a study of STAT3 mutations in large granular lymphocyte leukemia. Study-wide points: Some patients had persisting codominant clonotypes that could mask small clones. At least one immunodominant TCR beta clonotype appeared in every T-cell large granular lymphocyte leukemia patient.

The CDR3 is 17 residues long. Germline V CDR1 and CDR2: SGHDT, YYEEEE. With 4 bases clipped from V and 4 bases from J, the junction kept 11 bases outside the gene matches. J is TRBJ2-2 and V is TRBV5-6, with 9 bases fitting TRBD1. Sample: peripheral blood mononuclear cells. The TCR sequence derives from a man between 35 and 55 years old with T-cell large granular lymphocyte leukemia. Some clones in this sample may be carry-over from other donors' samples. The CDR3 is CASSPWGRTGATGELFF. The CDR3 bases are TGTGCCAGCAGCCCTTGGGGCAGGACAGGGGCCACCGGGGAGCTGTTTTTT.